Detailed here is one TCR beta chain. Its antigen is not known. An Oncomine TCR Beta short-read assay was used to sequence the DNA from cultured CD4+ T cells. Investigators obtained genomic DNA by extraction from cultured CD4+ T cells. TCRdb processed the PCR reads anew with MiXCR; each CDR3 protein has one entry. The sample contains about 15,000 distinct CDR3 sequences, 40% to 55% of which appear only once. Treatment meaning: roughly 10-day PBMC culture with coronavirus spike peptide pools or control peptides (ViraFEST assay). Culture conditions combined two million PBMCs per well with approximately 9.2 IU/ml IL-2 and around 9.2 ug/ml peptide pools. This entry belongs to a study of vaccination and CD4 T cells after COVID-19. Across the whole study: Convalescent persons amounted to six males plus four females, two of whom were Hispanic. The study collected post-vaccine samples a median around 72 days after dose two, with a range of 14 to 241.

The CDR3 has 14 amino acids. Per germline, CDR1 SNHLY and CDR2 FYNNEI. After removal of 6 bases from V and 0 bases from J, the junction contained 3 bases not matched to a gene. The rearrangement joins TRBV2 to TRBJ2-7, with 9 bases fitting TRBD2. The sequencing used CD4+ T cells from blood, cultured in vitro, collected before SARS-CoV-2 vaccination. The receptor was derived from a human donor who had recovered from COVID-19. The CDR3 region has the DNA TGTGCCAGCAGGCCTAGCGGGGCCTCCTACGAGCAGTACTTC. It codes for CASRPSGASYEQYF.